Listed below are T cell receptor beta chains from one sample, sequenced in a study of cytomegalovirus exposure and HLA in healthy donors. The assay was immunoSEQ multiplex PCR, and TCRdb's table has in-frame clones only and misses some. The table lists approximately 120,000 clones, about 89% of them singletons. Input material: PBMCs. Receptor source: a woman under 30 in good health and CMV-seronegative. CDR3s leave out the opening cysteine and the closing phenylalanine or tryptophan. Fields, in order: clone size, V gene, J gene, CDR3 protein. Clone size is given for some rows only: seen once, a few or many times, or a class if the clone is expanded.

clone size: NA
V gene: TRBV5-1
J gene: TRBJ2-5
CDR3 protein: ASSSTSAGGETQY

clone size: NA
V gene: TRBV11-3
J gene: TRBJ2-3
CDR3 protein: ASSEDRDSGDTQY

clone size: once
V gene: TRBV5-1
J gene: TRBJ1-5
CDR3 protein: ASSLGENQPQH

clone size: NA
V gene: TRBV11-3
J gene: TRBJ2-2
CDR3 protein: ASSFTVNTGELF

clone size: NA
V gene: TRBV10-3
J gene: TRBJ1-3
CDR3 protein: AISDPGTLRSGNTIY

clone size: NA
V gene: TRBV21-1
J gene: TRBJ2-7
CDR3 protein: ASRLVGTGHYEQY

clone size: NA
V gene: TRBV6-1
J gene: TRBJ1-1
CDR3 protein: ASSERTATEAF

clone size: NA
V gene: TRBV5-1
J gene: TRBJ1-2
CDR3 protein: ASSLASPGQSNGYT

clone size: NA
V gene: TRBV9
J gene: TRBJ2-1
CDR3 protein: ASSVWTSGRDNEQF

clone size: NA
V gene: TRBV5-3
J gene: TRBJ2-1
CDR3 protein: ASSLGPGGQGEQF

clone size: once
V gene: TRBV7-8
J gene: TRBJ2-4
CDR3 protein: ASSLSRGADIQY

clone size: once
V gene: TRBV5-1
J gene: TRBJ1-1
CDR3 protein: ASSHHITRRNTEAF

clone size: NA
V gene: TRBV6-5
J gene: TRBJ1-1
CDR3 protein: ASSQTTVNTEAF

clone size: NA
V gene: TRBV4-1
J gene: TRBJ2-1
CDR3 protein: ASSSPGTSIVDEQF

clone size: NA
V gene: TRBV9
J gene: TRBJ2-3
CDR3 protein: ASSVAGASADTQY

clone size: NA
V gene: TRBV5-4
J gene: TRBJ2-5
CDR3 protein: ASSLDRGYQETQY

clone size: NA
V gene: TRBV5-1
J gene: TRBJ1-1
CDR3 protein: ASSLVPGDTEAF

clone size: NA
V gene: TRBV9
J gene: TRBJ2-1
CDR3 protein: ASSVYSPEINNEQF

clone size: NA
V gene: TRBV10-3
J gene: TRBJ2-7
CDR3 protein: AISESIRGLKEQY

clone size: once
V gene: TRBV5-5
J gene: TRBJ1-1
CDR3 protein: ASSLASMNTEAF

clone size: NA
V gene: TRBV7-9
J gene: TRBJ2-3
CDR3 protein: ASSLALLADTQY

clone size: NA
V gene: TRBV4-2
J gene: TRBJ2-3
CDR3 protein: ASSPDPRGVDTQY

clone size: NA
V gene: TRBV2
J gene: TRBJ2-3
CDR3 protein: ASSGAVFTDTQY

clone size: NA
V gene: TRBV28
J gene: TRBJ2-1
CDR3 protein: ASSRGLATYNEQF